Sequencing of this TCR beta chain was carried out in a study of blood T cell repertoires in COVID-19. Study-wide background: Material from acute and convalescent COVID-19 was sourced from the United States, Italy and Spain. The analysed material was cDNA or gDNA that came from T cells, B-cell-depleted T cells, or PBMCs.

The CDR3 consists of 13 residues. V was trimmed by 4 bases and J by 5 bases, leaving 11 bases between them. Looked up from germline, CDR1 is SGHAT and CDR2 is FQNNGV. As originally analysed: Reference gene primers were amplified, and this amplification served to estimate nucleated cell counts. Sequencing used immunoSEQ multiplex PCR; TCRdb keeps in-frame clones, though not all of them. V, J and clone size are taken as reported in that table, and D and trimming were inferred from the DNA itself. The sample includes under 70,000 clones, more than 70% of them seen just once. The sample taken for sequencing was peripheral blood. J is TRBJ1-2 and V is TRBV11-2; a weak D match, TRBD1 (6 bases). The receptor was derived from a woman between 70 and 85 years old with acute or convalescent COVID-19. DNA for the CDR3: TGTGCCAGCAGCTCCACAGGGATGTATGGCTACACCTTC. It yields the protein CASSSTGMYGYTF. The entire variable domain, with the rest obtained from reference TRBV11-2 and TRBJ1-2, is as follows: EAGVAQSPRYKIIEKRQSVAFWCNPISGHATLYWYQQILGQGPKLLIQFQNNGVVDDSQLPKDRFSAERLKGVDSTLKIQPAKLEDSAVYLCASSSTGMYGYTFGSGTRLTVV.